These 10 T cell receptor beta chains were all obtained from the same sample, sequenced in a study of CD8 T cells in ankylosing spondylitis. MiXCR was run by TCRdb on the 5' RACE reads, yielding one entry per CDR3 protein. Of 350,000 to 450,000 distinct CDR3 sequences in the sample, 20% to 25% are singletons; the top ten hold about 12%. The sequencing sample was made of blood, either unsorted or a sorted T cell fraction (not recorded which). The receptors derive from a male donor with ankylosing spondylitis or in good health (not recorded which).

In its sample, this clonotype was seen a few times. CDR3 sequence (DNA): TGCAGCGTGGAACAGGGGGCCGGGGAGCTGTTTTTT. This encodes CSVEQGAGELFF. The chain uses TRBV29-1 and TRBJ2-2, with 8 positions matching TRBD1. This CDR3 is built from 12 residues. With 6 bases clipped from V and 6 bases from J, the junction kept 3 bases outside the gene matches. Germline CDR1 is SQVTM and CDR2 is ANQGSEA.

The V and J genes are TRBV20-1 and TRBJ2-5; TRBD1 aligns across 7 bases. V was pared by 3 bases and J by 1 base, with 5 bases of the junction left unmatched. The CDR3 spans 14 residues. Germline V gene lookup returns CDR1 DFQATT and CDR2 SNEGSKA (reference sequence). The CDR3 is CSARSGGFQETQYF. The CDR3 bases are TGCAGTGCTAGGTCAGGGGGTTTCCAAGAGACCCAGTACTTC.

This CDR3 is CASSSGIEAYEQYF. The CDR3 nucleotides are TGTGCCAGCAGTTCTGGCATCGAGGCCTACGAGCAGTACTTC. V gene TRBV28 combines with J gene TRBJ2-7; unclear D gene. Trimming left V 4 bases short and J 2 bases short, with 12 bases between. The germline gives CDR1 MDHEN, CDR2 SYDVKM. The CDR3 spans 14 residues.

This clonotype was recorded at least ten times. The rearrangement uses TRBV6-5 and TRBJ1-6, with TRBD1 matching 8 bases. The CDR3 totals 18 residues. V shed 0 bases and J 4 bases; nucleotides not matched to a gene: 8. Looked up from germline, CDR1 is MNHEY and CDR2 is SVGAGI. The chain's CDR3 is CASSYSRTGKGYNSPLHF. The CDR3 region has the DNA TGTGCCAGCAGTTACTCAAGGACAGGGAAAGGTTATAATTCACCCCTCCACTTT.

In this sample, this clonotype turned up a few times. This chain connects TRBV12-5 to TRBJ1-1; D unresolved. The CDR3 covers 12 residues. Germline V lookup: CDR1 LGHNT, CDR2 FRNRAP. V lost 2 bases, J lost 3 bases, and 4 bases lay in between. For the CDR3, the DNA is TGTGCTAGTGGTTTGAGCTACACTGAAGCTTTCTTT. Amino acid sequence: CASGLSYTEAFF. The full variable domain, in which reference TRBV12-5 and TRBJ1-1 provide the parts outside the CDR3, is DARVTQTPRHKVTEMGQEVTMRCQPILGHNTVFWYRQTMMQGLELLAYFRNRAPLDDSGMPKDRFSAEMPDATLATLKIQPSEPRDSAVYFCASGLSYTEAFFGQGTRLTVV.

The chain has TRBV29-1 and TRBJ2-7, with D perhaps TRBD1 (6 bases). V lost 6 bases and J 4 bases, leaving 13 bases between the germline ends. The CDR3 runs 12 residues. Germline V lookup: CDR1 SQVTM, CDR2 ANQGSEA. The CDR3 nucleotides read TGCAGCGTCCAACAGGGTGTGTACGAGCAGTACTTC. Translated, it gives CSVQQGVYEQYF.

This clonotype has more than one count but fewer than ten. This chain connects TRBV13 to TRBJ2-1; D is perhaps TRBD2 (7 bases). The CDR3 consists of 15 residues. Germline values: CDR1 PRHDT, CDR2 FYEKMQ (reference sequence). V gave up 5 bases and J gave up 0 bases, with 11 bases separating them. The CDR3 DNA reads TGTGCCAGCAGCCGGGGGGCTGGCTCCTACAATGAGCAGTTCTTC. Translated, it gives CASSRGAGSYNEQFF.

Only a few counts were recorded for this clonotype. This chain connects TRBV10-3 to TRBJ2-5; D gene uncertain. With 0 bases removed from V and 5 bases from J, the gap between germline ends came to 1 base. Germline V lookup: CDR1 ENHRY, CDR2 SYGVKD. CDR3 length: 11 residues. CDR3 protein: CAISESETQYF. DNA of the CDR3: TGTGCCATCAGTGAGTCGGAGACCCAGTACTTC.

This clonotype was counted many times. This sequence joins TRBV29-1 and TRBJ2-2; no reliable D call. From germline, CDR1 is SQVTM and CDR2 ANQGSEA. Trimming took off 7 bases at V and 7 bases at J, with 13 bases between the two ends. This CDR3 comprises 12 residues. The DNA of the CDR3 is TGCAGCGCCCCCGGTCCGGGCGGGGAGCTGTTTTTT. Amino acids: CSAPGPGGELFF.

J is TRBJ2-2 and V is TRBV28; D uncertain. Trimming stripped 8 bases from V and 0 bases from J, with 10 bases between. This CDR3 contains 14 residues. Germline CDR1 and CDR2: MDHEN and SYDVKM. In nucleotides, the CDR3 is TGTGCCAGCCATAAGCTCCCGAACACCGGGGAGCTGTTTTTT. It yields the protein CASHKLPNTGELFF.